Following are 6 T cell receptor beta chains from one sample sequenced in a study of blood T cells in healthy people across ages. Then a second PCR, running about 7 to 11 cycles, was carried out with a sample-barcoded 5' primer and a J-beta primer mix. TCRdb independently ran MiXCR on the 5' RACE reads; one entry per CDR3 protein. Altogether about 1.8 million distinct CDR3 sequences are present, approximately 50% being singletons, with the ten largest covering approximately 2.1%. The sequenced sample was blood. The source of these receptors is a woman aged 40 to 50 in good health.

CDR3 loop: CSAPAPGGQETQYF. In DNA, the CDR3 is TGCAGTGCTCCCGCCCCAGGGGGCCAAGAGACCCAGTACTTC. V and J are TRBV20-1 and TRBJ2-5, with TRBD1 matching over 7 bases. Germline CDR1 reads DFQATT; CDR2 reads SNEGSKA (reference sequence). This CDR3 is 14 amino acids long. Unmatched junction bases numbered 7, after V lost 5 bases and J lost 1 base.

The V gene is TRBV12-3 or TRBV12-4, the J gene TRBJ2-5, with a tentative D call TRBD2 (5 bases). V gave up 6 bases and J gave up 4 bases, with 21 bases separating them. The CDR3 contains 16 residues. Here the CDR3 reads CASRPEAANAGETQYF. The CDR3 nucleotides are TGTGCCAGCAGGCCGGAAGCGGCCAACGCTGGAGAGACCCAGTACTTC.

J is TRBJ1-6 and V is TRBV20-1, with 7 bases matching TRBD1. The CDR3 spans 14 residues. V lost 5 bases, J lost 7 bases, and 8 bases stayed unmatched. Looked up from germline, CDR1 is DFQATT and CDR2 is SNEGSKA (reference sequence). The CDR3 reads CSAPSGTANSPLHF. The CDR3 bases are TGCAGTGCTCCGTCCGGGACAGCAAATTCACCCCTCCACTTT.

The chain couples TRBV3-1 to TRBJ1-2, with unresolved D. V lost 0 bases, J lost 0 bases, and 11 bases lay in between. The length of the CDR3 is 16 residues. Per the germline V gene, CDR1 is LGHDT and CDR2 is YNNKEL (reference sequence). The CDR3 reads CASSQEAGHSNYGYTF. The CDR3 DNA reads TGTGCCAGCAGCCAAGAGGCAGGTCATTCTAACTATGGCTACACCTTC.

This rearrangement joins TRBV24-1 to TRBJ1-2; D is unclear. The CDR3 is 12 residues long. The V and J ends lost 4 bases and 2 bases respectively, with 4 bases between them. Germline CDR1 reads KGHDR; CDR2 reads SFDVKD. CDR3 DNA: TGTGCCACCAGTGAAGGGAACTATGGCTACACCTTC. It encodes CATSEGNYGYTF.

CDR3 residues: CASSPQPGQGNGYTF. CDR3 sequence (DNA): TGTGCCAGCTCACCTCAACCGGGACAGGGAAATGGCTACACCTTC. The chain recombines TRBV18 with TRBJ1-2; 9 bases fit TRBD1. Per the germline V gene, CDR1 is KGHSH and CDR2 is LQKENI. CDR3 length: 15 residues. Losses at the gene ends were 3 bases for V and 6 bases for J; bases not matched to a gene: 8.